This T cell receptor (beta chain) was sequenced in a study of cytomegalovirus exposure and HLA in healthy donors. The PCR used 60 Vbeta and 13 Jbeta primers. Libraries were prepared by immunoSEQ multiplex PCR; TCRdb keeps only in-frame clonotypes and omits some of them. The sample shows about 130,000 clones, 65% to 80% of them seen only once. The CDR3 is 13 amino acids. Trimming shortened V by 4 bases and J by 11 bases, and 20 bases separated the two germline ends. Germline V gene sequence: CDR1 SQVTM, CDR2 ANQGSEA. The sample holds a few counts of this clone. The chain uses TRBV29-1 and TRBJ1-1, with a possible D match to TRBD1 (6 bases). This TCR was recovered from a middle-aged man in good health and CMV-seronegative. The sample consisted of PBMCs. The CDR3 nucleotides are TGCAGCGTTGCAGGAACTGGGACACTTACGGCTTTCTTT. Its protein product is CSVAGTGTLTAFF.